Listed below are T cell receptor beta chains from one sample, sequenced in a study of blood T cell repertoires in COVID-19. Data came from immunoSEQ multiplex PCR; TCRdb stores just in-frame clones and leaves some out. The data show approximately 260,000 clones, roughly 84% seen once. The sequenced material came from peripheral blood. The receptors here all came from a human donor in a cohort sampled during active COVID-19. Both conserved end residues are part of each CDR3. The order of the fields is clone size, J gene, D gene, V gene, CDR3 DNA, CDR3 protein. A D gene is named only where the DNA matches it firmly. Some rows mark clone size as missing; the rest say once, few, many or name a class of expanded clone.

abundance: NA; j_gene: TRBJ1-1; d_gene: TRBD1; v_gene: TRBV6-5; CDR3nt: TGTGCCAGCAGGGTGGGACAGCTGAACACTGAAGCTTTCTTT; CDR3aa: CASRVGQLNTEAFF
abundance: NA; j_gene: TRBJ2-1; d_gene: TRBD2; v_gene: TRBV6-5; CDR3nt: TGTGCCAGCAGTTACTGGGCGGGAGCCTCCAATGAGCAGTTCTTC; CDR3aa: CASSYWAGASNEQFF
abundance: NA; j_gene: TRBJ2-1; d_gene: NA; v_gene: TRBV6-2/TRBV6-3; CDR3nt: TGTGCCAGCAGTCCCCGGCGGGGGCTGAGCTCCTACAATGAGCAGTTCTTC; CDR3aa: CASSPRRGLSSYNEQFF
abundance: NA; j_gene: TRBJ2-3; d_gene: NA; v_gene: TRBV19; CDR3nt: TGTGCCAGTAGTGCCCGGGGGAAAGATACGCAGTATTTT; CDR3aa: CASSARGKDTQYF
abundance: NA; j_gene: TRBJ2-3; d_gene: NA; v_gene: TRBV15; CDR3nt: TGTGCCACCAGCGGCAGAGGTTTCGCGGGCACAGATACGCAGTATTTT; CDR3aa: CATSGRGFAGTDTQYF
abundance: NA; j_gene: TRBJ2-2; d_gene: NA; v_gene: TRBV5-5; CDR3nt: TGTGCCAGCAGCTTGTCCAGCACCGGGGAGCTGTTTTTT; CDR3aa: CASSLSSTGELFF
abundance: NA; j_gene: TRBJ2-5; d_gene: NA; v_gene: TRBV2; CDR3nt: TGTGCCAGCAGTGTGGACACCGCAGAGACCCAGTACTTC; CDR3aa: CASSVDTAETQYF
abundance: NA; j_gene: TRBJ1-6; d_gene: TRBD1; v_gene: TRBV5-4; CDR3nt: TGTGCCAGCAGCTTGGGCCGGGACAGATCCTATAATTCACCCCTCCACTTT; CDR3aa: CASSLGRDRSYNSPLHF
abundance: once; j_gene: TRBJ2-6; d_gene: NA; v_gene: TRBV19; CDR3nt: TGTGCCAGTAGTATTTGGCAGTCTGGGGCCAACGTCCTGACTTTC; CDR3aa: CASSIWQSGANVLTF
abundance: NA; j_gene: TRBJ2-3; d_gene: NA; v_gene: TRBV2; CDR3nt: TGTGCCAGCAGGGAGGAGGCCACAGATACGCAGTATTTT; CDR3aa: CASREEATDTQYF
abundance: few; j_gene: TRBJ2-7; d_gene: NA; v_gene: TRBV6-6; CDR3nt: TGTGCCAGCAGGCCCTCTCACGCAGGGCAGTACTTC; CDR3aa: CASRPSHAGQYF
abundance: NA; j_gene: TRBJ2-7; d_gene: NA; v_gene: TRBV11-2; CDR3nt: TGTGCCAGCAGCTTAGGCCAGGCTAGCACCGAGCAGTACTTC; CDR3aa: CASSLGQASTEQYF
abundance: NA; j_gene: TRBJ2-5; d_gene: TRBD2; v_gene: TRBV2; CDR3nt: TGTGCCAGCACAAAGGGCGCGGGGGGGTACCAAGAGACCCAGTACTTC; CDR3aa: CASTKGAGGYQETQYF
abundance: NA; j_gene: TRBJ1-2; d_gene: TRBD1; v_gene: TRBV4-1; CDR3nt: TGCGCCAGCAGCCCCACAGGGGGCTATGGCTACACCTTC; CDR3aa: CASSPTGGYGYTF
abundance: NA; j_gene: TRBJ2-6; d_gene: TRBD1; v_gene: TRBV18; CDR3nt: TGTGCCAGCTCACCACCGCTCGGACCGGGACAGAGCTCTGGGGCCAACGTCCTGACTTTC; CDR3aa: CASSPPLGPGQSSGANVLTF
abundance: few; j_gene: TRBJ2-1; d_gene: NA; v_gene: TRBV5-5; CDR3nt: TGTGCCAGCAGCCCGCCCGGTTTGAGCTCCTACAATGAGCAGTTCTTC; CDR3aa: CASSPPGLSSYNEQFF
abundance: NA; j_gene: TRBJ2-2; d_gene: TRBD1; v_gene: TRBV7-6; CDR3nt: TGTGCCAGCAGCCCTCGGGACAGTCCGAACACCGGGGAGCTGTTTTTT; CDR3aa: CASSPRDSPNTGELFF